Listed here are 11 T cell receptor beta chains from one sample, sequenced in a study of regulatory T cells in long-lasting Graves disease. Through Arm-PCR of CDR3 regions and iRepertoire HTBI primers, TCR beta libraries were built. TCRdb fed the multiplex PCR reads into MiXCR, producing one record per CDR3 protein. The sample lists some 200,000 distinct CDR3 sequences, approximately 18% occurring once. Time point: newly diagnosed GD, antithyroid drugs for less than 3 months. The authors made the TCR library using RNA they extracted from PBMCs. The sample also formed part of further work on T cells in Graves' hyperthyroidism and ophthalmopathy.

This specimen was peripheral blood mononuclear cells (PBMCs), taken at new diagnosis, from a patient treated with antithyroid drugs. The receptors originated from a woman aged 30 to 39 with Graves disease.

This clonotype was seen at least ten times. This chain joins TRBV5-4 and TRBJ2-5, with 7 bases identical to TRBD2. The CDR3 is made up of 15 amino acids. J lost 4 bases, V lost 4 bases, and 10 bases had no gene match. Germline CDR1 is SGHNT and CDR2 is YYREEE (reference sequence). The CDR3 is CASSNLAELGETQYF. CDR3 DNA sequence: TGTGCCAGCAGCAATCTAGCGGAGTTGGGAGAGACCCAGTACTTC.

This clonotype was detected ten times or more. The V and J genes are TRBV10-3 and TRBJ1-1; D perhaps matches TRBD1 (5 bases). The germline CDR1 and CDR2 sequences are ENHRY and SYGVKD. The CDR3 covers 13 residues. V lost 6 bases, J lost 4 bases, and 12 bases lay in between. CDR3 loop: CAIRGHVSTEAFF. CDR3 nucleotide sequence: TGTGCCATCAGAGGACATGTATCCACTGAAGCTTTCTTT.

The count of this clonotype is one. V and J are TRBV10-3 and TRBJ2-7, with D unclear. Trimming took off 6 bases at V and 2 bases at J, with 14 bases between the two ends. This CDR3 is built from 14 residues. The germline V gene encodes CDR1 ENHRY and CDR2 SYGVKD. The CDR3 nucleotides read TGTGCCATCAGGATGGACGGCTACACCTACGAGCAGTACTTC. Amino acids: CAIRMDGYTYEQYF.

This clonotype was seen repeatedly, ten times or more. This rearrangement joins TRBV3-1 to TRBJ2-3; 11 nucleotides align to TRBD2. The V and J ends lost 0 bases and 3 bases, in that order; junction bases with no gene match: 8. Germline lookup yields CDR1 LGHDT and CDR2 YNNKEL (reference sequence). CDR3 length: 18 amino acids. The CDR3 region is CASSQELASGRLTDTQYF. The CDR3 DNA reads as TGTGCCAGCAGCCAAGAATTGGCTAGCGGGAGGTTGACAGATACGCAGTATTTT.

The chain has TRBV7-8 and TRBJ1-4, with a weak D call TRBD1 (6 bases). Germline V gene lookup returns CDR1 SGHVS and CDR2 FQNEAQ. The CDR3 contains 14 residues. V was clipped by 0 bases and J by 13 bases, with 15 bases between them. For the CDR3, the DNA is TGTGCCAGCAGCTTAGCGAGACAGGCGGTGGGACTGTTTTTT. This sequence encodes CASSLARQAVGLFF.

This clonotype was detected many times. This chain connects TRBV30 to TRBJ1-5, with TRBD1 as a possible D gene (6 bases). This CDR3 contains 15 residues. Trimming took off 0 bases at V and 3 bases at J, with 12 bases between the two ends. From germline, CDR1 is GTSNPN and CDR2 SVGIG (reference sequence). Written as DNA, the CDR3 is TGTGCCTGGAGTGTACAGGGATTTGACAATCAGCCCCAGCATTTT. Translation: CAWSVQGFDNQPQHF. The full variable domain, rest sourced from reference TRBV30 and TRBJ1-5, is SQTIHQWPATLVQPVGSPLSLECTVEGTSNPNLYWYRQAAGRGLQLLFYSVGIGQISSEVPQNLSASRPQDRQFILSSKKLLLSDSGFYLCAWSVQGFDNQPQHFGDGTRLSIL.

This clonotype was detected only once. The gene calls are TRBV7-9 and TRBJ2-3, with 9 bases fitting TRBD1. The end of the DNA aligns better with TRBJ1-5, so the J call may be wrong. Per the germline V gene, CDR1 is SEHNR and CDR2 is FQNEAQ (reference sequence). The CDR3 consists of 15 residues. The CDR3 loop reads CASSFGTGWADTQHF. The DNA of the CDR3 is TGTGCCAGCAGCTTCGGGACAGGGTGGGCAGATACGCAGCATTTT.

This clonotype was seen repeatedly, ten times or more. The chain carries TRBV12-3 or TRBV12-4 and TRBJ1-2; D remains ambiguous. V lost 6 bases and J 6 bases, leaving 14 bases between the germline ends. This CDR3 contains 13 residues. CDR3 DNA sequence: TGTGCCAGCAGCCCCCTGTCAGGAGATGGCTACACCTTC. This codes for CASSPLSGDGYTF.

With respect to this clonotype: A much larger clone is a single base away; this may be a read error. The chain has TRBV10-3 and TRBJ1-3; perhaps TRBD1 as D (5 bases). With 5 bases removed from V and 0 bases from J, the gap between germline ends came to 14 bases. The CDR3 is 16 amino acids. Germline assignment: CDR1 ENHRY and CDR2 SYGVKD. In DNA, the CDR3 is TGTGCCATCAGTTTACAGGTTCTGGCCTCTGGAAACACCATATATTTT. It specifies CAISLQVLASGNTIYF.

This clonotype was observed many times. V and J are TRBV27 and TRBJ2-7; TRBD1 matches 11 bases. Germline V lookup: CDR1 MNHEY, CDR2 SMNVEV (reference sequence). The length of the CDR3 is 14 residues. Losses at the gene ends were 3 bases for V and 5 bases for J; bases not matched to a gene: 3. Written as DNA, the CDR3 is TGTGCCAGCAGTTTCGGGACAGGGGGTCACGAGCAGTACTTC. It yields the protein CASSFGTGGHEQYF.

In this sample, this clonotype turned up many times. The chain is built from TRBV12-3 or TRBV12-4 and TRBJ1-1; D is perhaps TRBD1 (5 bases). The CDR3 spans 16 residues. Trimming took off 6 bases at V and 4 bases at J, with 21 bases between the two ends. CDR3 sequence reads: CASSLTTDSAFTEAFF. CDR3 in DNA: TGTGCCAGCAGCCTCACGACAGACAGCGCTTTCACTGAAGCTTTCTTT.